Sequencing of this T cell receptor beta chain was carried out in a study of response to subunit inactivated influenza vaccine. This clonotype has a single count. MiXCR, applied by TCRdb to the RT-PCR reads, yields one record per CDR3 protein. The sample yields about 240,000 distinct CDR3 sequences, less than 15% seen once. Trimming removed 6 bases at V and 6 bases at J, with 14 bases between. The CDR3 contains 13 residues. The germline V gene has CDR1 MNHEY and CDR2 SMNVEV (reference sequence). The source was non-naive T cells sorted from PBMCs, collected roughly 15 days before vaccination. This clonotype was sampled from a man aged 50 to 60 who received an inactivated influenza vaccine. J is TRBJ1-2 and V is TRBV27, with D perhaps TRBD1 (6 bases). CDR3 loop: CASSLKGDHGYTF. CDR3 DNA sequence: TGTGCCAGCAGCCTCAAGGGGGACCATGGCTACACCTTC.